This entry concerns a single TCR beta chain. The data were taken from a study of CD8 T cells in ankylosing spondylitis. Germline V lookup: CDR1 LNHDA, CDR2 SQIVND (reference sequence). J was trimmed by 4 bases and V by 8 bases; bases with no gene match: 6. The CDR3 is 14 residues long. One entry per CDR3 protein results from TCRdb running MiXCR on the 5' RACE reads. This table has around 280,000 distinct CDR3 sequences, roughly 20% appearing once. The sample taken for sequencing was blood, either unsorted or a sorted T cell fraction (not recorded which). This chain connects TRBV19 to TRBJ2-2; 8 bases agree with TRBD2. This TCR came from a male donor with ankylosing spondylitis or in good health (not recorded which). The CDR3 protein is CASGHRGGTGELFF. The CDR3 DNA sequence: TGTGCCAGTGGACACCGGGGGGGCACCGGGGAGCTGTTTTTT.